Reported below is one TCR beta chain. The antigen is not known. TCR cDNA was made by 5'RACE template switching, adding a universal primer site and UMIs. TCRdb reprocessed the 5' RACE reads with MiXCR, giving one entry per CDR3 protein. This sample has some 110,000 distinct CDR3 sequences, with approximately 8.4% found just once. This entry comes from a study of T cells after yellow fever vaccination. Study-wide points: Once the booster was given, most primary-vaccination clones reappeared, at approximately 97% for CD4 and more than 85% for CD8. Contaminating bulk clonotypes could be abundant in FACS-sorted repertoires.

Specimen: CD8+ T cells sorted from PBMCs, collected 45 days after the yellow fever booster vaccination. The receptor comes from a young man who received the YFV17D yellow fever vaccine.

In nucleotides, the CDR3 is TGTGCCAGCAGTTTATCGGGCATGTGGGGAAATGGCTACACCTTC. This translates into CASSLSGMWGNGYTF. The chain employs TRBV27 and TRBJ1-2; D ambiguous. The CDR3 spans 15 residues. Germline V gives CDR1 MNHEY, CDR2 SMNVEV (reference sequence). The V and J ends lost 0 bases and 6 bases respectively, with 14 bases between them.